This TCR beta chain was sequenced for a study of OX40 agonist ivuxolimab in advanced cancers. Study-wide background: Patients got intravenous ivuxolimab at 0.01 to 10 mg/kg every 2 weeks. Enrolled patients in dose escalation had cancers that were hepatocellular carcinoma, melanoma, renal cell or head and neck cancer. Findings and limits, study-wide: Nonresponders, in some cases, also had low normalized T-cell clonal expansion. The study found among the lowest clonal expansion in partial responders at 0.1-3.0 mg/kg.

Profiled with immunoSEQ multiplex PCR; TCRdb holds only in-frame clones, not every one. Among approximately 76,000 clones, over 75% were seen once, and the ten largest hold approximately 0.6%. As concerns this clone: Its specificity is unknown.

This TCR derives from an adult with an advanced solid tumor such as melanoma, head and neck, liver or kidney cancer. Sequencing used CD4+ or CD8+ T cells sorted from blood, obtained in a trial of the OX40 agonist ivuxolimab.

CDR3 in amino acids: CASLVSGTPNNSPLHF. In nucleotides, the CDR3 is TGTGCCAGCCTAGTTTCCGGGACACCTAATAATTCACCCCTCCACTTT. The chain is built from TRBV5-4 and TRBJ1-6; a possible D gene is TRBD1 (6 bases). The CDR3 covers 16 residues. The V end lost 7 bases, the J end lost 5 bases, and 19 bases lay between the germline ends. Germline V gene data show CDR1 as SGHNT and CDR2 as YYREEE (reference sequence).